This TCR beta chain was captured in a study of breast tumors, draining lymph nodes, adjacent tissues. Study results and caveats: Tumors had less TCR diversity than lymph nodes, more than nontumor tissue. Luminal-like breast cancer showed significantly greater tumor-nontumor repertoire similarity than basal-like breast cancer did. Data fit most tumor T cells coming from lymph node, expanding in tumor. Tumor T cell lymph node origin was a supported hypothesis, not proven.

Breast cancer patients provided tissue from their axillary draining lymph nodes. TCRdb recomputed calls from the multiplex PCR reads with MiXCR, one row per CDR3 protein. This table has about 270,000 distinct CDR3 sequences, about 30% appearing once. This clonotype was seen repeatedly, ten times or more. Its antigen is not identified. Looked up from germline, CDR1 is SGHNT and CDR2 is YENEEA. The CDR3 contains 14 residues. V gave up 3 bases and J gave up 1 base, with 9 bases separating them. The sequencing sample was made of axillary lymph node tissue. The receptor's source is a female donor with breast cancer. Some clones in this sample may be carry-over from other donors' samples. The V call is TRBV11-3, the J call TRBJ2-5; D uncertain. The CDR3 protein is CASSLSGTQETQYF. In DNA form, the CDR3 reads TGTGCCAGCAGCTTGTCCGGCACCCAAGAGACCCAGTACTTC.